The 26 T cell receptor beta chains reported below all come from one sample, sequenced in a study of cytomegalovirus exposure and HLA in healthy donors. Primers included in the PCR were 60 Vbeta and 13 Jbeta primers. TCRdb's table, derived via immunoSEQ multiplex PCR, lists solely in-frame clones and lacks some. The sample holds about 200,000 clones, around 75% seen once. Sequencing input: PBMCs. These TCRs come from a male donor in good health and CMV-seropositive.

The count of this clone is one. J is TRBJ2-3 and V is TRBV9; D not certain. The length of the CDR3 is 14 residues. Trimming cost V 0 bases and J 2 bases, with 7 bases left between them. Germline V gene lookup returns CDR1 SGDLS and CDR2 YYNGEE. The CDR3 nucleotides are TGTGCCAGCAGCGTAGGGCCAACCACAGATACGCAGTATTTT. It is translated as CASSVGPTTDTQYF.

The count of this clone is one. CDR3 coding DNA: TGTGCCAGCACTGTAGCGGGGGGGCTATACAATGAGCAGTTCTTC. It codes for CASTVAGGLYNEQFF. This chain uses TRBV6-5 with TRBJ2-1, with 11 bases that match TRBD2. CDR3 length: 15 amino acids. V was clipped by 7 bases and J by 4 bases; unmatched bases: 6. Germline V gene sequence: CDR1 MNHEY, CDR2 SVGAGI.

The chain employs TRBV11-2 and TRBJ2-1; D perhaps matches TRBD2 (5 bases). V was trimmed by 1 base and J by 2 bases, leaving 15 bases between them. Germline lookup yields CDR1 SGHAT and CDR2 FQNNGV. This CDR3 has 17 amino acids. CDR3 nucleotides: TGTGCCAGCAGCTTAGCAGTGTCTTTCGGGACCTACAATGAGCAGTTCTTC. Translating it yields CASSLAVSFGTYNEQFF.

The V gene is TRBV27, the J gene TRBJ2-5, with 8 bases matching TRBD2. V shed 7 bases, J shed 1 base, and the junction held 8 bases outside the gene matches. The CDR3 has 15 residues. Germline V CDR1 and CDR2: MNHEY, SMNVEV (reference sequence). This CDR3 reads CASTRRGVAQETQYF. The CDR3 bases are TGTGCCAGCACCAGGCGGGGGGTGGCCCAAGAGACCCAGTACTTC.

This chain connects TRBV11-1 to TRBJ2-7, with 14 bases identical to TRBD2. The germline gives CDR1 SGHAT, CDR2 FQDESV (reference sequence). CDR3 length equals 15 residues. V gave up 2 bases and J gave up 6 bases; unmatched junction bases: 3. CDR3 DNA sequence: TGTGCCAGCAGCTTACGCGGGACTAGCGGGAGCGAGCAGTACTTC. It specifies CASSLRGTSGSEQYF. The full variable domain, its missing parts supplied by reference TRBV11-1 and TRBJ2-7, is EAEVAQSPRYKITEKSQAVAFWCDPISGHATLYWYRQILGQGPELLVQFQDESVVDDSQLPKDRFSAERLKGVDSTLKIQPAELGDSAMYLCASSLRGTSGSEQYFGPGTRLTVT.

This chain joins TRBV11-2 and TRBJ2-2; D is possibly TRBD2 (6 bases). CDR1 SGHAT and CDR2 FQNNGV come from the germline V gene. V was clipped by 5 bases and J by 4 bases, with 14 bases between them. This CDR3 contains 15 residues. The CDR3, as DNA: TGTGCCAGCAGCCCCCCCGGGACTGTCACCGGGGAGCTGTTTTTT. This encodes CASSPPGTVTGELFF.

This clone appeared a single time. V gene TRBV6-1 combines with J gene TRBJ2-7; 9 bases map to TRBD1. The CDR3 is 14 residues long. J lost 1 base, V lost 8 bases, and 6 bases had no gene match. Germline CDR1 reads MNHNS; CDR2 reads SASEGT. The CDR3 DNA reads TGTGCCAGCCCAAGGACAGGGGAGTCCTACGAGCAGTACTTC. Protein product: CASPRTGESYEQYF.

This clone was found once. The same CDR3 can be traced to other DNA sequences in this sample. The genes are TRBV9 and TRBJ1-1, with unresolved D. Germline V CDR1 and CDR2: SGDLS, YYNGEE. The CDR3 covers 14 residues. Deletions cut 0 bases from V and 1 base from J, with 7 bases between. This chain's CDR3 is CASSVVSGNTEAFF. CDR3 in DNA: TGTGCCAGCAGCGTAGTTTCAGGGAACACTGAAGCTTTCTTT.

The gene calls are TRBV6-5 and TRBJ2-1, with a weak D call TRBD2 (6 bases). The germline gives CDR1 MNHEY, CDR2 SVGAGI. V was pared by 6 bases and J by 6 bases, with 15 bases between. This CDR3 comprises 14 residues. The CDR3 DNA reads TGTGCCAGCAGGGCCGGGACTTTCCTCAATGAGCAGTTCTTC. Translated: CASRAGTFLNEQFF.

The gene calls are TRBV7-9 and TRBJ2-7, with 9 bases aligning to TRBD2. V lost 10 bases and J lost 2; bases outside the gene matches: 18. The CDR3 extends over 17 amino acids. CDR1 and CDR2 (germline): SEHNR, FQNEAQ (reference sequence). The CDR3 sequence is CATERGVTSGSTYEQYF. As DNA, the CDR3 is TGTGCCACCGAACGAGGGGTTACTAGCGGGTCAACCTACGAGCAGTACTTC.

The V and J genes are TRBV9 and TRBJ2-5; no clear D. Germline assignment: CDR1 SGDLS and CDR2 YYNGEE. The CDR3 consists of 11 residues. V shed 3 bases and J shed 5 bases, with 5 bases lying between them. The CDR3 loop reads CASSAQETQYF. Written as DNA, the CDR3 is TGTGCCAGCAGCGCCCAGGAGACCCAGTACTTC.

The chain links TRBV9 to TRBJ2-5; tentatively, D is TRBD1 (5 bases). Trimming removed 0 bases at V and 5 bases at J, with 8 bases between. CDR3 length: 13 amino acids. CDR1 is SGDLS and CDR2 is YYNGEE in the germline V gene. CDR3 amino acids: CASSVEPGETQYF. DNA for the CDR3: TGTGCCAGCAGCGTAGAACCAGGGGAGACCCAGTACTTC.

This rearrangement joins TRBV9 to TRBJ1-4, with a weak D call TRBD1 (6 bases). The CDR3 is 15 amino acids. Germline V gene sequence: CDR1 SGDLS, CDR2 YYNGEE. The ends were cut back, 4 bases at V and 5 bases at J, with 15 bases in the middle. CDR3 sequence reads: CASSKMTGSNEKLFF. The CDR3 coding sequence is TGTGCCAGCAGCAAAATGACAGGAAGCAATGAAAAACTGTTTTTT.

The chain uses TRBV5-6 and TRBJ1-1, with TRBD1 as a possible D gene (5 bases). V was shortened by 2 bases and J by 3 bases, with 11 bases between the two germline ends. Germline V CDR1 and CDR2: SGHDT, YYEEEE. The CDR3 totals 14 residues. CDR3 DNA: TGTGCCAGCAGCTTTCAGGGAGGTTACACTGAAGCTTTCTTT. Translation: CASSFQGGYTEAFF.

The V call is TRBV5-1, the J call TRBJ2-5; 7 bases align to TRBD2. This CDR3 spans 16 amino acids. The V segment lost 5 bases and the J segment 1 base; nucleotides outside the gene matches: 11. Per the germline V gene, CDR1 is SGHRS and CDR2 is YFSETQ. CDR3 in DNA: TGCGCCAGCAGTTTGACCTCTAGCGGACCCCAAGAGACCCAGTACTTC. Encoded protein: CASSLTSSGPQETQYF.

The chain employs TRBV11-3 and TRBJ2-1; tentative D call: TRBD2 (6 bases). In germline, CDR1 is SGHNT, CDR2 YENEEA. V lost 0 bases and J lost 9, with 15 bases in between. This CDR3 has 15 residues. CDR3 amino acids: CASSLDTLATAEQFF. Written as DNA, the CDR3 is TGTGCCAGCAGCTTAGATACCCTAGCGACGGCTGAGCAGTTCTTC. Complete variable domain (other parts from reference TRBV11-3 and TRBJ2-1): EAGVVQSPRYKIIEKKQPVAFWCNPISGHNTLYWYLQNLGQGPELLIRYENEEAVDDSQLPKDRFSAERLKGVDSTLKIQPAELGDSAVYLCASSLDTLATAEQFFGPGTRLTVL.

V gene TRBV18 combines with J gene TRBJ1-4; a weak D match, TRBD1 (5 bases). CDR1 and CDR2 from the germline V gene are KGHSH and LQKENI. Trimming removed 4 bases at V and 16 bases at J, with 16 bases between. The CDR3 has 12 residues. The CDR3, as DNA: TGTGCCAGCTCACGAACGGTCAGGGTTCGGTTTTTT. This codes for CASSRTVRVRFF.

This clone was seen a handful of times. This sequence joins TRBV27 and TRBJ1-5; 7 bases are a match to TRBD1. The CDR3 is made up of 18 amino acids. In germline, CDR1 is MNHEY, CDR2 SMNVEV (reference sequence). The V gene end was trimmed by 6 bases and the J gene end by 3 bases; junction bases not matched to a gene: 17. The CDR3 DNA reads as TGTGCCAGCAGCCTTAAACCCCCTATGACAGGGACCAATCAGCCCCAGCATTTT. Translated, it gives CASSLKPPMTGTNQPQHF.

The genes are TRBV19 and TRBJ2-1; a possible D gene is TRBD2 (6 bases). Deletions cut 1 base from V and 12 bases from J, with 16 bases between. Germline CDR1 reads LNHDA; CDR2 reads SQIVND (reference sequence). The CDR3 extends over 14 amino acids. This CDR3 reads CASSIAGVGGWQFF. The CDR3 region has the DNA TGTGCCAGTAGTATAGCGGGAGTAGGTGGGTGGCAGTTCTTC.

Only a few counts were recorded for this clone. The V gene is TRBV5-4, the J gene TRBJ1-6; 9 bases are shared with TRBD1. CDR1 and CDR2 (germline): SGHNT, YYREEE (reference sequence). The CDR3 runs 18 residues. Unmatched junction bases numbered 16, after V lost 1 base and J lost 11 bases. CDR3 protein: CASSLPGQGIGRWAPLHF. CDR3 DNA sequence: TGTGCCAGCAGCTTGCCGGGACAGGGTATAGGGAGATGGGCACCCCTCCACTTT.

The DNA for the CDR3 is TGCGCCAGCAGCCAAACAGCAACCCCCACCAACTATGGCTACACCTTC. This sequence encodes CASSQTATPTNYGYTF. This chain connects TRBV4-3 to TRBJ1-2; D gene ambiguous. The CDR3 sequence is 16 residues long. V dropped 2 bases and J dropped 2 bases, with 15 bases sitting between them. Germline CDR1 LGHNA, CDR2 YSLEER.

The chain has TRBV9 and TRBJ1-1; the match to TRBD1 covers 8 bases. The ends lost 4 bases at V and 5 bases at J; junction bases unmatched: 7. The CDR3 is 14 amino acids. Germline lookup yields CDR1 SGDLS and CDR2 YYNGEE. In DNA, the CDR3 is TGTGCCAGCAGCAGTTGGACAGGGCGAACTGAAGCTTTCTTT. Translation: CASSSWTGRTEAFF.

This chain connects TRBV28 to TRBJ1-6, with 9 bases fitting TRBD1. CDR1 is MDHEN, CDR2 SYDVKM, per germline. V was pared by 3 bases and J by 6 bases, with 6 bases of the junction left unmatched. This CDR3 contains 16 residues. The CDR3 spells CASSFETGGGNSPLHF. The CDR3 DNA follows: TGTGCCAGCAGTTTCGAGACAGGGGGTGGTAATTCACCCCTCCACTTT.

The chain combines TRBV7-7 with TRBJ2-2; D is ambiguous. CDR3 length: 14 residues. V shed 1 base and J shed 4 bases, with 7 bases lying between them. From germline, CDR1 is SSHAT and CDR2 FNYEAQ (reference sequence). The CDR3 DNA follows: TGTGCCAGCAGCTTAGACGGAGCCACCGGGGAGCTGTTTTTT. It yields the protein CASSLDGATGELFF.

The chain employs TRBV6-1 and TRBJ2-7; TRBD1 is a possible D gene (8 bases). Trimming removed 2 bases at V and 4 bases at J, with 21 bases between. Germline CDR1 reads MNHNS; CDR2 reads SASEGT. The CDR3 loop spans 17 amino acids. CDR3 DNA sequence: TGTGCCAGCAGTGAAACCTTGATCGGACAGGGAGGGTACGAGCAGTACTTC. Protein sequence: CASSETLIGQGGYEQYF.

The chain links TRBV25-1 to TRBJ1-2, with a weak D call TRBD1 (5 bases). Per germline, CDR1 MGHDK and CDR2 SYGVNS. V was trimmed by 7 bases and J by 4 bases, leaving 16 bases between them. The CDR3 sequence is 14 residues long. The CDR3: CASTEGAGSYGYTF. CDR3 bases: TGTGCCAGCACAGAAGGGGCAGGGTCCTATGGCTACACCTTC.